The subject of this entry is one T cell receptor beta chain. These data come from a study of cytomegalovirus exposure and HLA in healthy donors. CDR1 and CDR2 from the germline V gene are LNHDA and SQIVND (reference sequence). CDR3 length: 16 amino acids. With 5 bases clipped from V and 8 bases from J, the junction kept 14 bases outside the gene matches. The PCR made use of 60 Vbeta and 13 Jbeta primers. Assay used: immunoSEQ multiplex PCR; TCRdb lists only in-frame clones, some missing. The sample consists of under 150,000 clones, under 10% of them appearing once. The sequencing sample was made of PBMCs. This receptor was taken from a woman aged 35 to 49 in good health and CMV-seropositive. The chain carries TRBV19 and TRBJ2-1, with 8 bases lining up with TRBD2. This CDR3 is CASSSGHSGVWDEQFF. For the CDR3, the DNA is TGTGCCAGTAGTTCAGGGCATAGCGGGGTATGGGATGAGCAGTTCTTC.